This T cell receptor beta chain was sequenced during a study of vaccination and CD4 T cells after COVID-19. Oncomine TCR Beta short-read sequencing was applied to DNA from cultured CD4+ T cells. From cultured CD4+ T cells, genomic DNA was extracted. In TCRdb, the PCR reads were re-called with MiXCR into one record per CDR3 protein. Of roughly 10,000 distinct CDR3 sequences listed, roughly 40% are singletons. Treatment of the sample: roughly 10-day PBMC culture with coronavirus spike peptide pools or control peptides (ViraFEST assay). The unexposed donor gave CD4+ T cells before the COVID-19 pandemic (2011-2018). ViraFEST stimulated the growth of antigen-specific T cells using peptide pools and subsequently profiled their TCRs by sequencing. Four cold-coronavirus spikes and SARS-CoV-2 S/N were the probes applied, cells permitting, to CD4+ T cells from unexposed donors. Study conclusions and caveats: The study examined relatively few convalescent patients and included no early post-infection timepoints.

A note on this clonotype: The antigen remains undetermined.

Germline CDR1 DFQATT, CDR2 SNEGSKA (reference sequence). V shed 0 bases and J 5 bases; nucleotides not matched to a gene: 10. The CDR3 spans 16 residues. This clonotype was sampled from a human donor in good health. The sequenced sample consisted of CD4+ T cells from blood, cultured in vitro. The chain joins TRBV20-1 to TRBJ2-7; 10 bases line up with TRBD2. The CDR3 reads CSARDQSGRAIHEQYF. CDR3 sequence (DNA): TGCAGTGCTAGAGATCAAAGCGGGAGGGCCATCCACGAGCAGTACTTC.